One and the same sample provided the 16 T cell receptor beta chains below, sequenced in a study of T cells expressing NK-cell markers. TCRdb reprocessed the 5' RACE reads and keeps a single row for each CDR3 protein, giving no DNA. Its table records 550,000 to 600,000 distinct CDR3 sequences. The specimen sequenced was blood T cells: a sorted CD56 or NKG2C T cell subset, CD4+ or CD8+ T cells, or bulk PBMC T cells (not recorded which). These receptor sequences come from a man younger than 35 in good health.

V is TRBV11-2 and J is TRBJ2-7; TCRdb outputs TRBD2, but without DNA this stays unchecked. The CDR3 length is 17 residues. CDR1 SGHAT and CDR2 FQNNGV come from the germline V gene. The CDR3 reads CATSPPPLIAGAYEQYF.

The chain is built from TRBV6-4 and TRBJ2-1; TCRdb's D gene call, TRBD1, goes unchecked for lack of DNA. CDR3 length: 13 amino acids. Germline V lookup: CDR1 MRHNA, CDR2 SNTAGT. The CDR3 sequence is CASSGTQNNEQFF.

The CDR3 protein is CSVTTSLPSNEQFF. The chain is built from TRBV20-1 and TRBJ2-1; TCRdb selects TRBD2, and the lack of DNA leaves this call unchecked. The CDR3 runs to 14 residues. The V gene's germline CDR1 is DFQATT and CDR2 SNEGSKA (reference sequence).

The V call is TRBV28, the J call TRBJ1-5; lacking DNA, the TRBD1 call made by TCRdb goes unchecked. CDR3 length: 13 residues. Germline loops: CDR1 MDHEN, CDR2 SYDVKM. The CDR3 here is CASSPGFNQPQHF.

This chain uses TRBV12-3 or TRBV12-4 with TRBJ2-4; TCRdb gives TRBD2 as the D gene, but with no DNA this cannot be confirmed. The CDR3 runs to 16 residues. CDR3 sequence reads: CASSTGLAGAKNIQYF.

The chain uses TRBV30 and TRBJ2-2; TCRdb outputs TRBD1, but without DNA this stays unchecked. The germline V gene has CDR1 GTSNPN and CDR2 SVGIG (reference sequence). The CDR3 is made up of 14 amino acids. CDR3 region: CAWIPPGNTGELFF.

The genes are TRBV20-1 and TRBJ2-1; TCRdb returns TRBD2, unconfirmable since there is no DNA. The CDR3 is made up of 17 amino acids. Looked up from germline, CDR1 is DFQATT and CDR2 is SNEGSKA (reference sequence). CDR3 amino acids: CSASEGWRASSYNEQFF.

The chain uses TRBV3-1 and TRBJ2-5; TCRdb outputs TRBD1, but without DNA this stays unchecked. Germline CDR1 and CDR2: LGHDT and YNNKEL (reference sequence). There are 15 residues in the CDR3. The CDR3 here is CASSQGSGGKETQYF.

The gene calls are TRBV15 and TRBJ2-7; without DNA, the TCRdb call of TRBD2 cannot be checked. Germline CDR1 LNHNV, CDR2 YYDKDF (reference sequence). This CDR3 comprises 15 residues. The CDR3 is CATSRTSGTLYEQYF.

The chain employs TRBV3-1 and TRBJ1-1; TCRdb outputs TRBD1, but without DNA this stays unchecked. The CDR3 loop spans 17 amino acids. CDR1 is LGHDT, CDR2 YNNKEL, per germline (reference sequence). This chain's CDR3 is CASSQERGGHMNTEAFF.

Frequency places this clonotype as medium-sized. The rearrangement links TRBV27 to TRBJ1-5; TCRdb gives TRBD1 as the D gene, but with no DNA this cannot be confirmed. Germline assignment: CDR1 MNHEY and CDR2 SMNVEV (reference sequence). The CDR3 runs 14 residues. Here the CDR3 reads CASSSSHRGQPQHF.

This chain links TRBV7-2 with TRBJ2-3; as DNA is missing, the TRBD1 call by TCRdb cannot be tested. CDR3 length: 16 residues. Germline assignment: CDR1 SGHTA and CDR2 FQGNSA. This CDR3 reads CASNRVGGRGTDTQYF.

CDR3 in amino acids: CASSLLAGIYNEQFF. The gene calls are TRBV7-2 and TRBJ2-1; TCRdb proposes TRBD2, but this gene call is untestable without DNA. The CDR3 is made up of 15 amino acids. Looked up from germline, CDR1 is SGHTA and CDR2 is FQGNSA.

The chain carries TRBV15 and TRBJ2-3. In germline, CDR1 is LNHNV, CDR2 YYDKDF (reference sequence). This CDR3 is built from 12 residues. The CDR3: CATLGSTDTQYF.

The chain couples TRBV24-1 to TRBJ2-5; TCRdb picks TRBD1, but there is no DNA to check that call. The CDR3 contains 15 residues. Germline V gives CDR1 KGHDR, CDR2 SFDVKD. The CDR3 reads CATSDSGTIPETQYF.

This chain connects TRBV21-1 to TRBJ2-5; the TRBD1 assignment by TCRdb is unverifiable without DNA. TRBV21-1 is a documented pseudogene. The CDR3 has 14 residues. CDR3 region: CASSRDGLKETQYF.